The entry that follows covers one TCR beta chain sequence. Data came from immunoSEQ multiplex PCR; TCRdb stores just in-frame clones and leaves some out. The data show more than 80,000 clones, 85% to 95% seen once. This record belongs to a study of technical replicates of blood from several donors. The sequenced sample consisted of T cells isolated from PBMCs. This receptor was taken from a human donor in good health.

DNA for the CDR3: TGTGCCAGTAGTATAACTGCGCCAGGGGGCGAAGGTTGGGAGCTGTTTTTT. Amino acids: CASSITAPGGEGWELFF. This chain joins TRBV19 and TRBJ2-2, with 8 nucleotides matching TRBD1. The CDR3 is 17 amino acids. In germline, CDR1 is LNHDA, CDR2 SQIVND (reference sequence). After removal of 2 bases from V and 9 bases from J, the junction contained 14 bases not matched to a gene.